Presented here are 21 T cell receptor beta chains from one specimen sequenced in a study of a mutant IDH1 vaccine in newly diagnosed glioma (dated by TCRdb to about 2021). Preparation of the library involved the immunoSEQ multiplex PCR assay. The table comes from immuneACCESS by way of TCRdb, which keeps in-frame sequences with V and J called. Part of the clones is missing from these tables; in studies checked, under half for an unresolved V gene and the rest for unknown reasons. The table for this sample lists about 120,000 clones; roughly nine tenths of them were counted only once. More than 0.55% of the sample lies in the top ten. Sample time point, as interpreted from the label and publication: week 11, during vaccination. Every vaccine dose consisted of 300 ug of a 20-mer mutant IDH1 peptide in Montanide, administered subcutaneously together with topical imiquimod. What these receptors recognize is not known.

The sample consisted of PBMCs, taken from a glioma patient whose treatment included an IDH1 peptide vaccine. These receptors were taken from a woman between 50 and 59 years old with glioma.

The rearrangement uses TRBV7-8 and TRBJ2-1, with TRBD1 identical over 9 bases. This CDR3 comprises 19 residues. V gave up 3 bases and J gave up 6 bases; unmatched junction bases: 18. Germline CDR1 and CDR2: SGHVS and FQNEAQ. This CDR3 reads CASSLRRGRTGGVGNEQFF. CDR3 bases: TGTGCCAGCAGCTTGAGGCGAGGCCGTACAGGGGGCGTAGGCAATGAGCAGTTCTTC.

CDR3 in DNA: TGTGCCAGCAGTTACTCTGGGCTAGCGGGTAACGAGCAGTACTTC. Protein: CASSYSGLAGNEQYF. The chain carries TRBV6-6 and TRBJ2-7, with TRBD2 matching 8 bases. This CDR3 region has 15 residues. V dropped 0 bases and J dropped 5; count of bases not matched to a gene: 6. CDR1 MNHNY and CDR2 SVGAGI come from the germline V gene (reference sequence).

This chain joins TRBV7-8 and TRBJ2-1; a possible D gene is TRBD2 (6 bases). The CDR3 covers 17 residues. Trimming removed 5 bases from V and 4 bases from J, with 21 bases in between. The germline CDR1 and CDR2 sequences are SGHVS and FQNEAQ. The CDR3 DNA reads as TGTGCCAGCAGCCCGGGGCGAGCGGGTGGGGGGTACAATGAGCAGTTCTTC. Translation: CASSPGRAGGGYNEQFF. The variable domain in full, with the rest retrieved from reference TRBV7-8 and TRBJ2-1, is GAGVSQSPRYKVAKRGQDVALRCDPISGHVSLFWYQQALGQGPEFLTYFQNEAQLDKSGLPSDRFFAERPEGSVSTLKIQRTQQEDSAVYLCASSPGRAGGGYNEQFFGPGTRLTVL.

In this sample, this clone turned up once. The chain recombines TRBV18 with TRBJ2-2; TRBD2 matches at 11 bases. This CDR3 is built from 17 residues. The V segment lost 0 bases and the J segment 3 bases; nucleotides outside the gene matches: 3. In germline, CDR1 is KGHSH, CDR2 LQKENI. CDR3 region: CASSPPGLAVDTGELFF. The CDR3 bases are TGTGCCAGCTCACCACCGGGACTAGCGGTCGACACCGGGGAGCTGTTTTTT.

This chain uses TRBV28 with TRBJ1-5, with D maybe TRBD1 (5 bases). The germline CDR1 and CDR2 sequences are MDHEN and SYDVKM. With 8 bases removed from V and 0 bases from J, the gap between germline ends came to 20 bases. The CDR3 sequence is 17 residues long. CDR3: CASLLLGGAYSNQPQHF. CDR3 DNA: TGTGCCAGCCTCCTCCTCGGCGGGGCCTATAGCAATCAGCCCCAGCATTTT. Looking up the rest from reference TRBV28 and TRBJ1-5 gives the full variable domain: DVKVTQSSRYLVKRTGEKVFLECVQDMDHENMFWYRQDPGLGLRLIYFSYDVKMKEKGDIPEGYSVSREKKERFSLILESASTNQTSMYLCASLLLGGAYSNQPQHFGDGTRLSIL.

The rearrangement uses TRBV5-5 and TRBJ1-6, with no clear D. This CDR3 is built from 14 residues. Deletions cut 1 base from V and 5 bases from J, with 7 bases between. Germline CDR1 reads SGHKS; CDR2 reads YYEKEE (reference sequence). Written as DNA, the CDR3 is TGTGCCAGCAGCTTGCTCCTTAATAATTCACCCCTCCACTTT. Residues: CASSLLLNNSPLHF.

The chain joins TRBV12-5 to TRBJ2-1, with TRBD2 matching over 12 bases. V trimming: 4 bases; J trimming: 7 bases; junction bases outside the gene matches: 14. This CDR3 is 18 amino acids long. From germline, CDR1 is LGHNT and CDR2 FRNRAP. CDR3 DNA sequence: TGTGCTAGTGGTTCCCATGGACTAGCGGGAAGGATGGATAATGAGCAGTTCTTC. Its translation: CASGSHGLAGRMDNEQFF.

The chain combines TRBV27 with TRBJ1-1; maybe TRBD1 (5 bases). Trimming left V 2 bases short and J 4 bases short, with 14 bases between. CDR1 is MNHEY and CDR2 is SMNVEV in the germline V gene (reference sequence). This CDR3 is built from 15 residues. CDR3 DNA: TGTGCCAGCAGTTTAGGGCCAGGGTATAGCACTGAAGCTTTCTTT. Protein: CASSLGPGYSTEAFF.

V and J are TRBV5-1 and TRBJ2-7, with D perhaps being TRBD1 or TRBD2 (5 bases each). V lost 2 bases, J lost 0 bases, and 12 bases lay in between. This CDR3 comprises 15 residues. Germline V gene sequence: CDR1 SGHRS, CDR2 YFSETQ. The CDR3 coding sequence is TGCGCCAGCAGCTTTAGTACAGGAGGCTCCTACGAGCAGTACTTC. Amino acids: CASSFSTGGSYEQYF.

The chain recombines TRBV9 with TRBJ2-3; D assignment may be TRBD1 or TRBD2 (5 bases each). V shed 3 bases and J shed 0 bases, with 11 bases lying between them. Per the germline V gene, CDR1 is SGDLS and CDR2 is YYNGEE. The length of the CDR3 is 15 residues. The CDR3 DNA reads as TGTGCCAGCAGCGCTGGGACGATCAGCACAGATACGCAGTATTTT. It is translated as CASSAGTISTDTQYF. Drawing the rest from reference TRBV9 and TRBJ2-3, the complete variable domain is DSGVTQTPKHLITATGQRVTLRCSPRSGDLSVYWYQQSLDQGLQFLIQYYNGEERAKGNILERFSAQQFPDLHSELNLSSLELGDSALYFCASSAGTISTDTQYFGPGTRLTVL.

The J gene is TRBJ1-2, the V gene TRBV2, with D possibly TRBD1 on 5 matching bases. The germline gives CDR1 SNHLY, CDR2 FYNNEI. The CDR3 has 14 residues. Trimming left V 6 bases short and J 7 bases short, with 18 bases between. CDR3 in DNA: TGTGCCAGCAGGGCCTCGGGGGGTCGGTCTGGCTACACCTTC. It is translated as CASRASGGRSGYTF.

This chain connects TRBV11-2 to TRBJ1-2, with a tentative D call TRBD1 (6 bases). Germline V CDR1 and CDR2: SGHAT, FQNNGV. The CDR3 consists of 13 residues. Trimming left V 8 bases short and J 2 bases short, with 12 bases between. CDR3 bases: TGTGCCAGCGGGGACAAGACAAACTATGGCTACACCTTC. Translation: CASGDKTNYGYTF. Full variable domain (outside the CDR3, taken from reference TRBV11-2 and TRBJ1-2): EAGVAQSPRYKIIEKRQSVAFWCNPISGHATLYWYQQILGQGPKLLIQFQNNGVVDDSQLPKDRFSAERLKGVDSTLKIQPAKLEDSAVYLCASGDKTNYGYTFGSGTRLTVV.

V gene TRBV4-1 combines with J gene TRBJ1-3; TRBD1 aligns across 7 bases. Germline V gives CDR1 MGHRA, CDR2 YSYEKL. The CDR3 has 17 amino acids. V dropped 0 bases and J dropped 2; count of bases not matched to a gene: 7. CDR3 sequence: CASSQESTGSTGNTIYF. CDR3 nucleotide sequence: TGCGCCAGCAGCCAAGAGTCGACAGGGTCTACTGGAAACACCATATATTTT.

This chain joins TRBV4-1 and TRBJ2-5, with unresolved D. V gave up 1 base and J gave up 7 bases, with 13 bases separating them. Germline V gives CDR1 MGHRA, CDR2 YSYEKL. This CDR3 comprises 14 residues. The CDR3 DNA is TGCGCCAGCAGCCAAGTTGTACGTGTGTCGACCCAGTACTTC. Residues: CASSQVVRVSTQYF.

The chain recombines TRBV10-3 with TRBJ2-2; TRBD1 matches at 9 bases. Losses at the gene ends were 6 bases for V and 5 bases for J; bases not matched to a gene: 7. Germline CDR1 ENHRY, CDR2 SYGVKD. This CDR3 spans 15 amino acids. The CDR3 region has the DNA TGTGCCATCAGCTCCGGGACAGGGCCAACCGGGGAGCTGTTTTTT. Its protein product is CAISSGTGPTGELFF.

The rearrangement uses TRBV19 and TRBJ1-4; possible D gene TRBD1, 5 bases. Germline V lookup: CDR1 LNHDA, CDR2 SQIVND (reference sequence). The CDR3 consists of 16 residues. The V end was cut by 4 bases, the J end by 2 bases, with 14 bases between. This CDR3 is CASSTHSGRTNEKLFF. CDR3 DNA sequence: TGTGCCAGTAGTACGCACTCGGGACGGACTAATGAAAAACTGTTTTTT. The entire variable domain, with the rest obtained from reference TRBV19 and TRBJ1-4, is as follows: DGGITQSPKYLFRKEGQNVTLSCEQNLNHDAMYWYRQDPGQGLRLIYYSQIVNDFQKGDIAEGYSVSREKKESFPLTVTSAQKNPTAFYLCASSTHSGRTNEKLFFGSGTQLSVL.

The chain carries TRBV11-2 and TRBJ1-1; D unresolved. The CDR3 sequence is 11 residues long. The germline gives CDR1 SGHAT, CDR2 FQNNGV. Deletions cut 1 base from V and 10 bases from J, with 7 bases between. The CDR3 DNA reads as TGTGCCAGCAGCTTAGGGCAGGTAGCTTTCTTT. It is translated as CASSLGQVAFF. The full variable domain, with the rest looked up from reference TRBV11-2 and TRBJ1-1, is EAGVAQSPRYKIIEKRQSVAFWCNPISGHATLYWYQQILGQGPKLLIQFQNNGVVDDSQLPKDRFSAERLKGVDSTLKIQPAKLEDSAVYLCASSLGQVAFFGQGTRLTVV.

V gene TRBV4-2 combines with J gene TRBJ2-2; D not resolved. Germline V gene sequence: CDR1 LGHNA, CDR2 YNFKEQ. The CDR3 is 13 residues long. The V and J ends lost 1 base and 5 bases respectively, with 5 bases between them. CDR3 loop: CASSQVGTGELFF. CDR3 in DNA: TGTGCCAGCAGCCAAGTAGGGACCGGGGAGCTGTTTTTT.

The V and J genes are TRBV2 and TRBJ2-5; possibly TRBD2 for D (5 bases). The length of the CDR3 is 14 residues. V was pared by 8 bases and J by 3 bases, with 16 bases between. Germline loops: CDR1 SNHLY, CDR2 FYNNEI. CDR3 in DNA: TGTGCCAGCCTAGGACTCGTTAGGGAAGAGACCCAGTACTTC. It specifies CASLGLVREETQYF.

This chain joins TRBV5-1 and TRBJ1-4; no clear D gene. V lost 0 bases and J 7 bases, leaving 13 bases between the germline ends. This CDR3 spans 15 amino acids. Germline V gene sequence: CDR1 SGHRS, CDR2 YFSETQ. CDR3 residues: CASSLEQGSSEKLFF. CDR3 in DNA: TGCGCCAGCAGCTTGGAGCAAGGATCCAGTGAAAAACTGTTTTTT.

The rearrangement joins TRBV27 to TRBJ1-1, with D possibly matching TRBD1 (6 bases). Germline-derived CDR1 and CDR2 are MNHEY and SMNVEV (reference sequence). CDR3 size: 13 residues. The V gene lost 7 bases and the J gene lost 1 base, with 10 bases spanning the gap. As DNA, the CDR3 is TGTGCCAGCAACGAACAGGGGAACACTGAAGCTTTCTTT. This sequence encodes CASNEQGNTEAFF.